The clone carrying this T cell receptor (beta chain) was detected only a few times. The sample belongs to a study of cytomegalovirus exposure and HLA in healthy donors. PCR amplification relied on 60 Vbeta primers (plus 13 Jbeta primers). The assay was immunoSEQ multiplex PCR, and TCRdb's table has in-frame clones only and misses some. The repertoire holds more than 140,000 clones, roughly 86% seen once, with roughly 3.2% in the top ten. Germline CDR1 is MNHEY and CDR2 is SVGAGI. The CDR3 has 15 residues. The sequencing sample was made of PBMCs. The chain couples TRBV6-5 to TRBJ2-5; TRBD2 matches at 8 bases. Judging by the DNA end, TRBJ2-7 fits better; the J call may be wrong. This receptor was identified in a man in his late teens or twenties in good health and CMV-seropositive. CDR3 in DNA: TGTGCCAGCAGTTACGGGTTAGCGGGACCCTACGAGCAGTACTTC. Protein: CASSYGLAGPYEQYF.